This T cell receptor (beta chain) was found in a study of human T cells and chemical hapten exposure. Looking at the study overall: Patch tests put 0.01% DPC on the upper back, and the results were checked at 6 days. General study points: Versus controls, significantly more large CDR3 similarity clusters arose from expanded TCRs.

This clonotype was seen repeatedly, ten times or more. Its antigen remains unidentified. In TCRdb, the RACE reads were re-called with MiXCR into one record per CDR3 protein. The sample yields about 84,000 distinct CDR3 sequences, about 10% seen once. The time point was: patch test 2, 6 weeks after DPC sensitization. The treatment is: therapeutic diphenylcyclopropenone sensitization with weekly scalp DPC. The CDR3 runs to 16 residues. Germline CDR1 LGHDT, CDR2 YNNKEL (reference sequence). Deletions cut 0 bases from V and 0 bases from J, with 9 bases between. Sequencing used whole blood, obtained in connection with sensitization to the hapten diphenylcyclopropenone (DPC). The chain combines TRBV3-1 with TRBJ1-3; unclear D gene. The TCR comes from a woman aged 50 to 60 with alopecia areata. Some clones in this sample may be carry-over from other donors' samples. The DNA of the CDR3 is TGTGCCAGCAGCCAAGATATGGCAAGCTCTGGAAACACCATATATTTT. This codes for CASSQDMASSGNTIYF.